Shown below are 19 T cell receptor beta chains from a single sample sequenced in a study of STAT5B mutations in CD4+ large granular lymphocyte leukemia. Repertoires were generated with immunoSEQ multiplex PCR, while TCRdb's copy carries only in-frame clones and drops some. In the table there are tens of thousands of clones, 82% of which are singletons. Source material: CD4+ T cells from blood buffy coats. The receptors were sampled from a human donor in good health.

V gene TRBV7-8 combines with J gene TRBJ2-3; 8 bases fit TRBD2. The CDR3 is made up of 14 amino acids. Germline trimming cut 1 base from V and 5 bases from J; bases unmatched to any gene: 2. Germline V CDR1 and CDR2: SGHVS, FQNEAQ. CDR3 residues: CASSLGREGDTQYF. The CDR3, as DNA: TGTGCCAGCAGCTTAGGCCGGGAGGGAGATACGCAGTATTTT.

This clone was seen once. This chain links TRBV28 with TRBJ1-2; TRBD1 matches 7 bases. With 3 bases clipped from V and 5 bases from J, the junction kept 6 bases outside the gene matches. Germline V gene sequence: CDR1 MDHEN, CDR2 SYDVKM. There are 14 residues in the CDR3. The CDR3, as DNA: TGTGCCAGCAGTTTTCGAGACAGGGTATATGGCTACACCTTC. It specifies CASSFRDRVYGYTF.

The CDR3 DNA reads TGTGCCAGCAGTTTGGGGGGGGATACCTATAATTCACCCCTCCACTTT. It is translated as CASSLGGDTYNSPLHF. This chain links TRBV28 with TRBJ1-6; a weak D match, TRBD1 (5 bases). The CDR3 runs 16 residues. Germline-derived CDR1 and CDR2 are MDHEN and SYDVKM. Trimming shortened V by 3 bases and J by 2 bases, and 11 bases separated the two germline ends.

V and J are TRBV5-1 and TRBJ1-1; 7 bases fit TRBD1. Per the germline V gene, CDR1 is SGHRS and CDR2 is YFSETQ. The J segment lost 4 bases and the V segment lost 4 bases, leaving 7 bases of the junction unmatched. The CDR3 covers 14 residues. The CDR3 reads CASSPDRVFTEAFF. CDR3 sequence (DNA): TGCGCCAGCAGCCCAGACAGGGTTTTCACTGAAGCTTTCTTT.

The chain links TRBV7-6 to TRBJ2-7; D may be TRBD1 (6 bases). Germline CDR1 and CDR2: SGHVS and FNYEAQ. This CDR3 is built from 18 residues. V dropped 1 base and J dropped 0 bases, with 19 bases sitting between them. Written as DNA, the CDR3 is TGTGCCAGCAGCTTAGATACAAAACAGGGCCGGCCCTCCTACGAGCAGTACTTC. Translated: CASSLDTKQGRPSYEQYF.

This clone appeared a single time. The genes are TRBV9 and TRBJ1-4; the D is unclear. Trimming shortened V by 3 bases and J by 3 bases, and 9 bases separated the two germline ends. The CDR3 has 14 amino acids. Germline CDR1 SGDLS, CDR2 YYNGEE. The CDR3 DNA sequence: TGTGCCAGCAGCGCGGAAGCTTCTAATGAAAAACTGTTTTTT. It codes for CASSAEASNEKLFF.

This clone was found a few times. This chain uses TRBV28 with TRBJ2-2, with TRBD1 matching over 9 bases. The CDR3 runs to 14 residues. Looked up from germline, CDR1 is MDHEN and CDR2 is SYDVKM. The ends lost 2 bases at V and 8 bases at J; junction bases unmatched: 3. CDR3 sequence reads: CASSLNRGRGELFF. The CDR3, as DNA: TGTGCCAGCAGTTTAAACAGGGGGCGGGGGGAGCTGTTTTTT.

The chain joins TRBV19 to TRBJ1-1; weak D call: TRBD1 (5 bases). This CDR3 spans 16 amino acids. Trimming took off 5 bases at V and 1 base at J, with 17 bases between the two ends. Germline loops: CDR1 LNHDA, CDR2 SQIVND (reference sequence). CDR3 in DNA: TGTGCCAGTAGTGCCACGCCCGGGACGGGGAACACTGAAGCTTTCTTT. Amino acids: CASSATPGTGNTEAFF.

The rearrangement links TRBV28 to TRBJ2-5; D is uncertain. The germline CDR1 and CDR2 sequences are MDHEN and SYDVKM. The V end lost 7 bases, the J end lost 5 bases, and 20 bases lay between the germline ends. The CDR3 is 15 amino acids. In nucleotides, the CDR3 is TGTGCCAGCATACCCACCCGGGTCCCTTCGGAGACCCAGTACTTC. It translates to CASIPTRVPSETQYF.

The rearrangement joins TRBV29-1 to TRBJ1-4; no definite D call. Germline values: CDR1 SQVTM, CDR2 ANQGSEA. Between the trimmed V and J ends, which lost 7 bases and 5 bases, there was a span of 11 bases. CDR3 length equals 12 residues. The CDR3 loop reads CSGRGGNEKLFF. The CDR3 DNA reads as TGCAGCGGCCGGGGAGGCAATGAAAAACTGTTTTTT. Supplemented by reference TRBV29-1 and TRBJ1-4, the full variable domain reads SAVISQKPSRDICQRGTSLTIQCQVDSQVTMMFWYRQQPGQSLTLIATANQGSEATYESGFVIDKFPISRPNLTFSTLTVSNMSPEDSSIYLCSGRGGNEKLFFGSGTQLSVL.

This clone was seen a handful of times. The gene calls are TRBV5-1 and TRBJ2-1, with 7 bases identical to TRBD1. The V gene end was trimmed by 0 bases and the J gene end by 0 bases; junction bases not matched to a gene: 9. The CDR3 covers 18 residues. Germline lookup yields CDR1 SGHRS and CDR2 YFSETQ. In nucleotides, the CDR3 is TGCGCCAGCAGCTTGGCCTACGGACAGGTCAACTCCTACAATGAGCAGTTCTTC. Its translation is CASSLAYGQVNSYNEQFF.

This clone qualifies as medium-sized. This specimen includes other DNA sequences encoding the same CDR3. The J gene is TRBJ2-5, the V gene TRBV18; D remains unclear. From germline, CDR1 is KGHSH and CDR2 LQKENI. V lost 2 bases and J lost 3, with 4 bases in between. The CDR3 totals 12 residues. The CDR3 loop is CASSPNEETQYF. CDR3 nucleotide sequence: TGTGCCAGCTCACCAAATGAAGAGACCCAGTACTTC.

J is TRBJ2-3 and V is TRBV9, with 11 bases identical to TRBD2. V lost 0 bases and J lost 5; bases outside the gene matches: 17. Germline-derived CDR1 and CDR2 are SGDLS and YYNGEE. The CDR3 spans 20 residues. The CDR3 bases are TGTGCCAGCAGCGTAGATCCTAGCGGGGGGCCCGCCAATACAGTAGATACGCAGTATTTT. Residues: CASSVDPSGGPANTVDTQYF. Full variable domain (outside the CDR3, taken from reference TRBV9 and TRBJ2-3): DSGVTQTPKHLITATGQRVTLRCSPRSGDLSVYWYQQSLDQGLQFLIQYYNGEERAKGNILERFSAQQFPDLHSELNLSSLELGDSALYFCASSVDPSGGPANTVDTQYFGPGTRLTVL.

The V call is TRBV9, the J call TRBJ2-3; 11 bases are shared with TRBD2. This CDR3 has 16 amino acids. With 1 base clipped from V and 4 bases from J, the junction kept 5 bases outside the gene matches. Germline CDR1 and CDR2: SGDLS and YYNGEE. The CDR3 DNA is TGTGCCAGCAGCGTACGGATAGCGGGAGGGGCAGATACGCAGTATTTT. This gives the protein CASSVRIAGGADTQYF. Based on the CDR3 plus reference TRBV9 and TRBJ2-3, the full variable domain is DSGVTQTPKHLITATGQRVTLRCSPRSGDLSVYWYQQSLDQGLQFLIQYYNGEERAKGNILERFSAQQFPDLHSELNLSSLELGDSALYFCASSVRIAGGADTQYFGPGTRLTVL.

This chain joins TRBV7-9 and TRBJ2-3; the D is unclear. The CDR3 is 16 residues long. Germline lookup yields CDR1 SEHNR and CDR2 FQNEAQ (reference sequence). Deletions cut 0 bases from V and 3 bases from J, with 13 bases between. The CDR3 DNA is TGTGCCAGCAGCTTAGCGCAATCCGTTGAAACAGATACGCAGTATTTT. Its protein is CASSLAQSVETDTQYF.

This clone occurred once. The rearrangement joins TRBV28 to TRBJ1-5, with 9 bases lining up with TRBD1. The ends lost 2 bases at V and 3 bases at J; junction bases unmatched: 8. The V gene's germline CDR1 is MDHEN and CDR2 SYDVKM. This CDR3 is built from 17 residues. CDR3 nucleotide sequence: TGTGCCAGCAGTTTAAGGTCCGGGACAGGGTCCAATCAGCCCCAGCATTTT. Translating gives CASSLRSGTGSNQPQHF.

This clone was seen only once. The CDR3 loop is CASRRTSSYNEQFF. CDR3 sequence (DNA): TGTGCCAGCAGGAGAACTAGCTCCTACAATGAGCAGTTCTTC. The gene calls are TRBV6-4 and TRBJ2-1; D possibly corresponds to TRBD2 (5 bases). Per the germline V gene, CDR1 is MRHNA and CDR2 is SNTAGT. V shed 6 bases and J shed 0 bases, with 9 bases lying between them. This CDR3 is built from 14 residues.

The rearrangement uses TRBV28 and TRBJ1-2; no reliable D call. The CDR3 has 16 amino acids. Trimming removed 1 base from V and 0 bases from J, with 12 bases in between. Germline loops: CDR1 MDHEN, CDR2 SYDVKM. CDR3 residues: CASSLSSTTSNYGYTF. For the CDR3, the DNA is TGTGCCAGCAGTTTATCCAGTACTACCTCTAACTATGGCTACACCTTC.

The V gene is TRBV18, the J gene TRBJ1-5; D gene unclear. CDR3 length: 16 residues. Germline assignment: CDR1 KGHSH and CDR2 LQKENI. V was cut by 2 bases and J by 5 bases, with 16 bases left in between. The CDR3 region is CASSPYGVNMDQPQHF. CDR3 DNA sequence: TGTGCCAGCTCACCATATGGAGTGAACATGGATCAGCCCCAGCATTTT. Drawing the rest from reference TRBV18 and TRBJ1-5, the complete variable domain is NAGVMQNPRHLVRRRGQEARLRCSPMKGHSHVYWYRQLPEEGLKFMVYLQKENIIDESGMPKERFSAEFPKEGPSILRIQQVVRGDSAAYFCASSPYGVNMDQPQHFGDGTRLSIL.